The 20 T cell receptor beta chains presented below share a single source sample, sequenced in a study of shared clonotypes between healthy human individuals. Naive-designated CD8 cells lacked CD45RO, were positively enriched for CCR7, and omitted terminally differentiated effector memory CD45RA+ cells. Using immunoSEQ multiplex PCR, the repertoire was profiled, and TCRdb retains in-frame clones only, with some absent. The table records under 2,000,000 clones, approximately 94% of them present only once. Sequences were obtained from naive CD8+ T cells sorted from blood. These receptors were collected from a man aged 18 to 30 in good health.

This clone was counted many times. The chain is built from TRBV13 and TRBJ1-1; 9 nucleotides align to TRBD1. Looked up from germline, CDR1 is PRHDT and CDR2 is FYEKMQ (reference sequence). The ends lost 3 bases at V and 6 bases at J; junction bases unmatched: 8. This CDR3 has 15 amino acids. CDR3 sequence (DNA): TGTGCCAGCAGCTTGGAGGGACAGGGTTCTCCTGAAGCTTTCTTT. It encodes CASSLEGQGSPEAFF. The full variable domain, rest sourced from reference TRBV13 and TRBJ1-1, is AAGVIQSPRHLIKEKRETATLKCYPIPRHDTVYWYQQGPGQDPQFLISFYEKMQSDKGSIPDRFSAQQFSDYHSELNMSSLELGDSALYFCASSLEGQGSPEAFFGQGTRLTVV.

A few counts support this clone. In the same sample, other DNA sequences code for this CDR3. This chain uses TRBV6-5 with TRBJ2-7; TRBD2 is a possible D gene (6 bases). In germline, CDR1 is MNHEY, CDR2 SVGAGI. The CDR3 runs 15 residues. V dropped 0 bases and J dropped 0 bases, with 9 bases sitting between them. CDR3 bases: TGTGCCAGCAGTTACTCTGGCGGGGCCTCCTACGAGCAGTACTTC. Amino acids: CASSYSGGASYEQYF.

The rearrangement links TRBV7-9 to TRBJ2-5; 10 nucleotides line up with TRBD2. This CDR3 spans 17 amino acids. Germline lookup yields CDR1 SEHNR and CDR2 FQNEAQ (reference sequence). With 5 bases clipped from V and 2 bases from J, the junction kept 11 bases outside the gene matches. CDR3 nucleotide sequence: TGTGCCAGCAGCCCACGCCCCGGGACTAGCGTGCAAGAGACCCAGTACTTC. Its translation: CASSPRPGTSVQETQYF.

This clone turned up a few times. V is TRBV13 and J is TRBJ2-7; 9 nucleotides align to TRBD2. J lost 1 base, V lost 5 bases, and 3 bases had no gene match. Germline loops: CDR1 PRHDT, CDR2 FYEKMQ (reference sequence). The CDR3 contains 14 residues. The CDR3 is CASSLSGGSYEQYF. The DNA of the CDR3 is TGTGCCAGCAGCCTTAGCGGGGGTTCCTACGAGCAGTACTTC.

This clone occurred once. The CDR3 bases are TGTGCCAGTAGTACGGACTTCTTCTACACCTTC. Protein sequence: CASSTDFFYTF. The chain carries TRBV19 and TRBJ1-2; unclear D gene. Germline V gene lookup returns CDR1 LNHDA and CDR2 SQIVND (reference sequence). The CDR3 extends over 11 amino acids. V lost 4 bases and J 10 bases, leaving 10 bases between the germline ends. Full variable domain (remainder filled in from reference TRBV19 and TRBJ1-2): DGGITQSPKYLFRKEGQNVTLSCEQNLNHDAMYWYRQDPGQGLRLIYYSQIVNDFQKGDIAEGYSVSREKKESFPLTVTSAQKNPTAFYLCASSTDFFYTFGSGTRLTVV.

The chain joins TRBV10-3 to TRBJ1-1; D is undetermined. CDR1 and CDR2 (germline): ENHRY, SYGVKD. The CDR3 loop spans 13 amino acids. Trimming left V 6 bases short and J 3 bases short, with 11 bases between. DNA for the CDR3: TGTGCCATCAGAGAGGGTCTGGACACTGAAGCTTTCTTT. Translated: CAIREGLDTEAFF.

The chain recombines TRBV28 with TRBJ1-5; tentative D call: TRBD1 (5 bases). The CDR3 extends over 14 amino acids. Germline V lookup: CDR1 MDHEN, CDR2 SYDVKM. V lost 4 bases and J lost 4, with 11 bases in between. CDR3 amino acids: CASSSRQTNQPQHF. For the CDR3, the DNA is TGTGCCAGCAGTTCCCGACAGACAAATCAGCCCCAGCATTTT.

A word on this clone: This specimen includes other DNA sequences encoding the same CDR3. The chain employs TRBV4-3 and TRBJ2-7; the match to TRBD1 covers 7 bases. CDR3 length: 13 amino acids. CDR1 is LGHNA and CDR2 is YSLEER in the germline V gene. Losses at the gene ends were 2 bases for V and 4 bases for J; bases not matched to a gene: 2. CDR3 region: CASSQTQGYEQYF. The CDR3 region has the DNA TGCGCCAGCAGCCAAACACAGGGGTACGAGCAGTACTTC.

The chain uses TRBV11-1 and TRBJ2-2; the D is unclear. The CDR3 length is 14 residues. Germline V lookup: CDR1 SGHAT, CDR2 FQDESV (reference sequence). Trimming left V 4 bases short and J 1 base short, with 7 bases between. CDR3 region: CASSWSMNTGELFF. Here the CDR3 DNA reads TGTGCCAGCAGCTGGAGCATGAACACCGGGGAGCTGTTTTTT.

The gene calls are TRBV28 and TRBJ1-3; D call uncertain. The CDR3 consists of 16 residues. V gave up 1 base and J gave up 0 bases, with 10 bases separating them. The germline V gene encodes CDR1 MDHEN and CDR2 SYDVKM. CDR3 sequence (DNA): TGTGCCAGCAGTTTATATGGACTGAACTCTGGAAACACCATATATTTT. It encodes CASSLYGLNSGNTIYF.

The CDR3 loop is CASSFRQPQHF. The CDR3 region has the DNA TGTGCCAGCAGTTTCCGACAGCCCCAGCATTTT. The chain couples TRBV28 to TRBJ1-5; D gene uncertain. The germline V and J ends were trimmed by 3 bases and 7 bases, with 4 bases remaining between them. The germline V gene encodes CDR1 MDHEN and CDR2 SYDVKM. The CDR3 has 11 residues.

As to this clone: At the DNA level, this CDR3 is encoded by other sequences in the same sample as well. The chain recombines TRBV28 with TRBJ2-7; D is unresolved. With 6 bases removed from V and 3 bases from J, the gap between germline ends came to 9 bases. Germline lookup yields CDR1 MDHEN and CDR2 SYDVKM. This CDR3 is 12 amino acids long. The CDR3 nucleotides are TGTGCCAGCAGCCCCGGCGGCTACGAGCAGTACTTC. Protein sequence: CASSPGGYEQYF.

This chain uses TRBV6-5 with TRBJ1-3; the D gene is possibly TRBD1 (6 bases). Trimming left V 6 bases short and J 8 bases short, with 14 bases between. The germline gives CDR1 MNHEY, CDR2 SVGAGI. This CDR3 contains 13 residues. Here the CDR3 DNA reads TGTGCCAGCAGCCTCAGGGGAGGGGACACCATATATTTT. Translation gives CASSLRGGDTIYF.

The chain recombines TRBV5-4 with TRBJ1-1; D gene uncertain. The CDR3 is 13 residues long. Trimming pared 5 bases from V and 6 bases from J, leaving 14 bases between. In germline, CDR1 is SGHNT, CDR2 YYREEE (reference sequence). CDR3 sequence reads: CASRMEGRAEAFF. CDR3 in DNA: TGTGCCAGCAGGATGGAAGGGAGGGCTGAAGCTTTCTTT.

The V call is TRBV27, the J call TRBJ2-5; 10 positions agree with TRBD2. The CDR3 covers 14 residues. The V and J ends lost 3 bases and 3 bases, in that order; junction bases with no gene match: 1. Germline V gene lookup returns CDR1 MNHEY and CDR2 SMNVEV (reference sequence). The CDR3 sequence is CASSFLAGEETQYF. The CDR3 DNA is TGTGCCAGCAGTTTCCTAGCGGGAGAAGAGACCCAGTACTTC.

The chain is built from TRBV5-4 and TRBJ1-2, with 10 bases aligning to TRBD1. This CDR3 contains 12 residues. V lost 0 bases, J lost 14 bases, and 4 bases stayed unmatched. CDR1 and CDR2 from the germline V gene are SGHNT and YYREEE (reference sequence). The CDR3 reads CASSLGQGACTF. The CDR3 nucleotides are TGTGCCAGCAGCTTGGGACAGGGGGCATGTACCTTC.

A remark on this clone: Other DNA sequences from this sample encode an identical CDR3 as well. This chain links TRBV10-1 with TRBJ2-5; D is unclear. Germline V gene lookup returns CDR1 WNHNN and CDR2 SYGVQD (reference sequence). CDR3 length: 11 residues. V was clipped by 6 bases and J by 5 bases, with 7 bases between them. The CDR3 bases are TGCGCCAGCAGCGAAGGCGAGACCCAGTACTTC. It yields the protein CASSEGETQYF.

The J gene is TRBJ1-1, the V gene TRBV5-1; D uncertain. The V and J ends lost 7 bases and 1 base respectively, with 8 bases between them. In germline, CDR1 is SGHRS, CDR2 YFSETQ. This CDR3 region has 12 residues. DNA for the CDR3: TGCGCCAGCCGAGCCCCGAACACTGAAGCTTTCTTT. Protein product: CASRAPNTEAFF.

The chain is built from TRBV27 and TRBJ1-1, with 9 bases fitting TRBD1. Germline V gene sequence: CDR1 MNHEY, CDR2 SMNVEV (reference sequence). Trimming removed 2 bases from V and 3 bases from J; junction bases left unmatched: 7. This CDR3 has 16 amino acids. The CDR3, as DNA: TGTGCCAGCAGTTTAGGGACAGGGTGGTCGGACACTGAAGCTTTCTTT. Protein: CASSLGTGWSDTEAFF.

Comment on this clone: A far larger clone is one nucleotide away, so this likely arose from a read error. In the same sample, other DNA sequences code for this CDR3. V gene TRBV9 combines with J gene TRBJ1-1; no reliable D call. Trimming stripped 0 bases from V and 1 base from J, with 4 bases between. The CDR3 is 13 amino acids. The germline CDR1 and CDR2 sequences are SGDLS and YYNGEE. The CDR3 DNA reads TGTGCCAGCAGCGTAGGGCGGAACACTGAAGCTTTCTTT. As protein: CASSVGRNTEAFF.